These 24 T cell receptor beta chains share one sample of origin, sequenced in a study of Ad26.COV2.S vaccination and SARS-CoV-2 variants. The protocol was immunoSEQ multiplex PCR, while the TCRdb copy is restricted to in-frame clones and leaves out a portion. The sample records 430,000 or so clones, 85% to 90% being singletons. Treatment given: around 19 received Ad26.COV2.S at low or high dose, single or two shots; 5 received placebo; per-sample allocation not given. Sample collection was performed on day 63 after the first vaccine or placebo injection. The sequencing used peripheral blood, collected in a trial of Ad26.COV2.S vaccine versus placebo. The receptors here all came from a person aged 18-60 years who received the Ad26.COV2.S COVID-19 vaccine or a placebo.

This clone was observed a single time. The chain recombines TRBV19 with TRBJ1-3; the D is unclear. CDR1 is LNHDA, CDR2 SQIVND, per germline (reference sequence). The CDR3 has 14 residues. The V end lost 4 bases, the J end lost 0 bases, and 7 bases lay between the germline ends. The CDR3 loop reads CASSRQNSGNTIYF. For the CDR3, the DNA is TGTGCCAGTAGTAGGCAGAACTCTGGAAACACCATATATTTT.

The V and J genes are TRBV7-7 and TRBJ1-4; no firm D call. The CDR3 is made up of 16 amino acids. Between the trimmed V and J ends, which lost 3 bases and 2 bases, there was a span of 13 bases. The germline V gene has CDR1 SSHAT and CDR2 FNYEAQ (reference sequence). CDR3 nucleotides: TGTGCCAGCAGCTTTGGGGAAGGTGGCACTAATGAAAAACTGTTTTTT. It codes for CASSFGEGGTNEKLFF.

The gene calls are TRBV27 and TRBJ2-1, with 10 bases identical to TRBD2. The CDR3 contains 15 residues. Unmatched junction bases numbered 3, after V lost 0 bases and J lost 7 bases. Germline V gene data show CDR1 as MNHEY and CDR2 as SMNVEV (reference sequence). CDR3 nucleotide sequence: TGTGCCAGCAGTTTATCAGCGGGAGGGCCTAATGAGCAGTTCTTC. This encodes CASSLSAGGPNEQFF.

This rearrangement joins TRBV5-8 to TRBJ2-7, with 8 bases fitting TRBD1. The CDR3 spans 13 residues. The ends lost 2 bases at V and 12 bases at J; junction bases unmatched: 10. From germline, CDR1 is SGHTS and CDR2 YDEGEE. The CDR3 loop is CASSLGQGSRGYV. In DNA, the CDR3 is TGTGCCAGCAGCTTAGGACAGGGCAGCCGAGGGTACGTC.

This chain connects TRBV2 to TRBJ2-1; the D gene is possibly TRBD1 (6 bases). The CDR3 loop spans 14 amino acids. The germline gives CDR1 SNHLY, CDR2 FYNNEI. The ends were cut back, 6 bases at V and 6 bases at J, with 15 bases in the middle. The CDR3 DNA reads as TGTGCCAGCAGCTATTCACAGGGTTTCAATGAGCAGTTCTTC. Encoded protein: CASSYSQGFNEQFF.

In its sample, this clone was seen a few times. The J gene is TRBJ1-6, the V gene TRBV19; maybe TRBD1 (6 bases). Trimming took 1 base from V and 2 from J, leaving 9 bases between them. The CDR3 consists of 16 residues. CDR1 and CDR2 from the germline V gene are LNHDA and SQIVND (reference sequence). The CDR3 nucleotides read TGTGCCAGTAGTATAGGAGACAGGACCTATAATTCACCCCTCCACTTT. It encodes CASSIGDRTYNSPLHF. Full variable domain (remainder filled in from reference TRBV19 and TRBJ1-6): DGGITQSPKYLFRKEGQNVTLSCEQNLNHDAMYWYRQDPGQGLRLIYYSQIVNDFQKGDIAEGYSVSREKKESFPLTVTSAQKNPTAFYLCASSIGDRTYNSPLHFGNGTRLTVT.

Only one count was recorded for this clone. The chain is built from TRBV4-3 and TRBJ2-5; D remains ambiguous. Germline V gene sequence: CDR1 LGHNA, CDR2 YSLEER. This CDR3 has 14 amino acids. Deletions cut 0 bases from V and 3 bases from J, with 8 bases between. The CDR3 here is CASSQDREEETQYF. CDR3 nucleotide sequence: TGCGCCAGCAGCCAAGATCGAGAAGAAGAGACCCAGTACTTC.

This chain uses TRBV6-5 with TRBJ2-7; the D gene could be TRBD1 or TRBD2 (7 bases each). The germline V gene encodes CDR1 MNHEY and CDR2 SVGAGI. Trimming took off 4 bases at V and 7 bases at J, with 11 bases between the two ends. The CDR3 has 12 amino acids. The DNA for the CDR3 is TGTGCCAGCAGTTTCCAGGGGGGGGAGCAGTACTTC. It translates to CASSFQGGEQYF.

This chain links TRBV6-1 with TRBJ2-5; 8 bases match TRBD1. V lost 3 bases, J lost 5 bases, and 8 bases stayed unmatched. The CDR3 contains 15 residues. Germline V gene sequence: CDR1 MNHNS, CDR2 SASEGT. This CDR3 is CASSEDRAPLETQYF. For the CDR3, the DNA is TGTGCCAGCAGTGAGGACAGGGCCCCTTTGGAGACCCAGTACTTC.

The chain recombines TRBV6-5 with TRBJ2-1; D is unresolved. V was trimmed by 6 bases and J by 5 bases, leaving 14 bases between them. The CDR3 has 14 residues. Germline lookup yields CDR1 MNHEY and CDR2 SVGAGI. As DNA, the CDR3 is TGTGCCAGCAGCCTCGACGAGGTACACAATGAGCAGTTCTTC. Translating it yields CASSLDEVHNEQFF.

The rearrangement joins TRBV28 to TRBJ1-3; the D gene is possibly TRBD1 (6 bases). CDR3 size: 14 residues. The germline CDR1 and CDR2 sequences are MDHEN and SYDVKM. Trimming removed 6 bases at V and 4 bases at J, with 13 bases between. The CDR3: CASRPGDWGNTIYF. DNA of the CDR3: TGTGCCAGCAGGCCAGGGGATTGGGGAAACACCATATATTTT.

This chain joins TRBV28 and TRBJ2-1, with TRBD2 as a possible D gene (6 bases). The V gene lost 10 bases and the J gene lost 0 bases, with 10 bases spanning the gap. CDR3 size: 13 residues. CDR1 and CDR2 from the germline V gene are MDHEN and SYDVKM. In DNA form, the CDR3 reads TGTGCCATCCGGGAGAACTCCTACAATGAGCAGTTCTTC. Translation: CAIRENSYNEQFF.

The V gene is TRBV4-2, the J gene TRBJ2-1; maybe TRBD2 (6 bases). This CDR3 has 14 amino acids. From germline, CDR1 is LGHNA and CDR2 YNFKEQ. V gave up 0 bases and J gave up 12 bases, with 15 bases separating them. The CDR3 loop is CASSQEMGLSTQFF. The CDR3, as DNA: TGTGCCAGCAGCCAAGAAATGGGACTCTCTACGCAGTTCTTC.

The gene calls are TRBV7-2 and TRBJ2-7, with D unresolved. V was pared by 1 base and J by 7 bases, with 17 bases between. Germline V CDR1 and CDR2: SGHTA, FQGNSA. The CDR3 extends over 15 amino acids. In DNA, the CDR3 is TGTGCCAGCAGCTTAGAGGTGGTCCCTGTGGGAGAGCAGTACTTC. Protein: CASSLEVVPVGEQYF.

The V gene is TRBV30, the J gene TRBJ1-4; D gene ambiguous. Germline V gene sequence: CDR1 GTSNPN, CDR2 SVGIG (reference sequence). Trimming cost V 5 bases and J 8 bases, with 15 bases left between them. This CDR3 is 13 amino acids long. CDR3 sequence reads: CAWQTWGREKLFF. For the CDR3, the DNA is TGTGCCTGGCAGACATGGGGAAGGGAAAAACTGTTTTTT.

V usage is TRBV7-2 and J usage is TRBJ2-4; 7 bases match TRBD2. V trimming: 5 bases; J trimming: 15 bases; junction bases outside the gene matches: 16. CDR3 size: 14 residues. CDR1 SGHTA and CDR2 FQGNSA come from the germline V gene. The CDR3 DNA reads TGTGCCAGCAGCGCTGGGACTAATTACCCCATATTGTACTTC. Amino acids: CASSAGTNYPILYF.

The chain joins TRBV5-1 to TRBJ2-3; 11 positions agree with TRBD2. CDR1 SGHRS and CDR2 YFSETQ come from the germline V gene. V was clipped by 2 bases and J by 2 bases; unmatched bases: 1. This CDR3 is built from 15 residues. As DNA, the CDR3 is TGCGCCAGCAGCTTTAGCGGGGGGGACACAGATACGCAGTATTTT. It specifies CASSFSGGDTDTQYF.

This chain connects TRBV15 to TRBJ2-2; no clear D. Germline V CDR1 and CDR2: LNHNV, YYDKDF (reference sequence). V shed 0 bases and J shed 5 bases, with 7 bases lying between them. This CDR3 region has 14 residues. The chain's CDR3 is CATSRDRRTGELFF. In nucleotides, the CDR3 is TGTGCCACCAGCAGAGATCGAAGGACCGGGGAGCTGTTTTTT.

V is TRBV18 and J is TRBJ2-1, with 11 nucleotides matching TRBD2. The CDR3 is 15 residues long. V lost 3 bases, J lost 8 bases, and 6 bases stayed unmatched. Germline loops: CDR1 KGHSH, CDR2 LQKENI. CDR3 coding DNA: TGTGCCAGCTCACCCCTAGCGGGAGGATCCCATGAGCAGTTCTTC. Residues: CASSPLAGGSHEQFF. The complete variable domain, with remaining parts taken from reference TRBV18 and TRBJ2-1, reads NAGVMQNPRHLVRRRGQEARLRCSPMKGHSHVYWYRQLPEEGLKFMVYLQKENIIDESGMPKERFSAEFPKEGPSILRIQQVVRGDSAAYFCASSPLAGGSHEQFFGPGTRLTVL.

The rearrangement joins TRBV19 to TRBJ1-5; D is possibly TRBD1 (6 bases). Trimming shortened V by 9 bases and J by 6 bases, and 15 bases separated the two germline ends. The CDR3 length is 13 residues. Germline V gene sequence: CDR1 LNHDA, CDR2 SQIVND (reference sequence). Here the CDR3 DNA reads TGTGCCAGCGCGAACAGGGCCGTTCAGCCCCAGCATTTT. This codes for CASANRAVQPQHF.

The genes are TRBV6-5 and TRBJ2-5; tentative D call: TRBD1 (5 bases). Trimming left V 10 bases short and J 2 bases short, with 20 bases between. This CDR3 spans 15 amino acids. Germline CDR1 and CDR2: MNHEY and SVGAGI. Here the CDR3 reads CATLMGHISQETQYF. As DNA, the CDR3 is TGTGCCACCCTCATGGGGCATATATCACAAGAGACCCAGTACTTC.

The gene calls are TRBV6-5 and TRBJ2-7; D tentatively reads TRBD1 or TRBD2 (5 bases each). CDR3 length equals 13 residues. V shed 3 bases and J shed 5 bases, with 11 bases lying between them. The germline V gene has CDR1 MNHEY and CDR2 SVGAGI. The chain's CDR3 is CASSYGGRHEQYF. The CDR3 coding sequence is TGTGCCAGCAGTTATGGGGGTAGGCACGAGCAGTACTTC.

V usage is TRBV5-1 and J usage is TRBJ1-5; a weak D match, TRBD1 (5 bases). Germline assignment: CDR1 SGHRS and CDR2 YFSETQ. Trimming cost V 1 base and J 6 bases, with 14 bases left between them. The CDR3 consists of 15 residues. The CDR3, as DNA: TGCGCCAGCAGCTTGATGGGGGGGGACCTTCAGCCCCAGCATTTT. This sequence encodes CASSLMGGDLQPQHF.

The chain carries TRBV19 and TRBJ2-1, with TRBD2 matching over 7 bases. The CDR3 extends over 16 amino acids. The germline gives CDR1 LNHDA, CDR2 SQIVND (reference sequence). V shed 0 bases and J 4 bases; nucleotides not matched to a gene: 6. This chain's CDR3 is CASSIDGTIGYNEQFF. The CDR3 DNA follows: TGTGCCAGTAGTATAGATGGGACTATAGGGTACAATGAGCAGTTCTTC.